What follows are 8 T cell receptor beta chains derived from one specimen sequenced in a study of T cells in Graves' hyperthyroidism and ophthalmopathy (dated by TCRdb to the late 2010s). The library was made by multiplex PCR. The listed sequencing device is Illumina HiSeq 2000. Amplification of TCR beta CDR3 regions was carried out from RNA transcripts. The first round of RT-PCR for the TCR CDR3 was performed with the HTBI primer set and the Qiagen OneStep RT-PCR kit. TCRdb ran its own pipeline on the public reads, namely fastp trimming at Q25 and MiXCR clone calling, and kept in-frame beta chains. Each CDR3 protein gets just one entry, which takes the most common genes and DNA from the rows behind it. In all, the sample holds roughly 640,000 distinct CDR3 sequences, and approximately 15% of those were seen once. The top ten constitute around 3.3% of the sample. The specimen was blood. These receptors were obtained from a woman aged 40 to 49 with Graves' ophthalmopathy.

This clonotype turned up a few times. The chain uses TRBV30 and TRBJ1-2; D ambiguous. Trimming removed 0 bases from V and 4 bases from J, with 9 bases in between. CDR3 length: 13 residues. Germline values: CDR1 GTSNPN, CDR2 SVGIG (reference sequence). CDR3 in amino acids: CAWSVKPPYGYTF. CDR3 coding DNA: TGTGCCTGGAGTGTCAAGCCTCCCTATGGCTACACCTTC. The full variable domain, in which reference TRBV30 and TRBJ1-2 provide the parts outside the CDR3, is SQTIHQWPATLVQPVGSPLSLECTVEGTSNPNLYWYRQAAGRGLQLLFYSVGIGQISSEVPQNLSASRPQDRQFILSSKKLLLSDSGFYLCAWSVKPPYGYTFGSGTRLTVV.

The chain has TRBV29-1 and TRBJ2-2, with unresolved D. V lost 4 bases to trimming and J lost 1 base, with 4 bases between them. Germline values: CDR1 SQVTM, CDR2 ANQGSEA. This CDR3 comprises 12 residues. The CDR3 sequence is CSVVENTGELFF. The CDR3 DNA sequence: TGCAGCGTTGTAGAGAACACCGGGGAGCTGTTTTTT.

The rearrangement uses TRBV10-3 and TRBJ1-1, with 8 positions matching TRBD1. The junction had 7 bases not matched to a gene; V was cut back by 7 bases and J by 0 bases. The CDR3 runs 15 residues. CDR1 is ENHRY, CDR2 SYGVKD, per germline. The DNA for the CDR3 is TGTGCCATCACCCCGGGACAGGATTTGAACACTGAAGCTTTCTTT. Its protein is CAITPGQDLNTEAFF.

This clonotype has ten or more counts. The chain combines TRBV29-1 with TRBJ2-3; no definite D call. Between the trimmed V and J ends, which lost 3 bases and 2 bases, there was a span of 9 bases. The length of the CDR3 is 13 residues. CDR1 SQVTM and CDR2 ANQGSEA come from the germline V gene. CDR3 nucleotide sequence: TGCAGCGTTGAGACGGACCACACAGATACGCAGTATTTT. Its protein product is CSVETDHTDTQYF.

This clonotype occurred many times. The CDR3 DNA reads as TGCAGTGCTAGAGGTCCCGGGACGGCTCAAAAGAATGAGCAGTTCTTC. Its protein is CSARGPGTAQKNEQFF. The chain employs TRBV20-1 and TRBJ2-1; D is possibly TRBD1 or TRBD2 (5 bases each). Trimming shortened V by 1 base and J by 7 bases, and 20 bases separated the two germline ends. The CDR3 runs 16 residues. Per germline, CDR1 DFQATT and CDR2 SNEGSKA (reference sequence).

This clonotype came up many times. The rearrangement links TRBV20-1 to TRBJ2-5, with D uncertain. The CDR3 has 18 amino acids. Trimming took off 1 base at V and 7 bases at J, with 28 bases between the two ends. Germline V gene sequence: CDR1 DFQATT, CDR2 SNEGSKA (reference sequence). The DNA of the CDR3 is TGCAGTGCTAGAGGATTTAGCCGTGACGGCCTGTCGTTCATGACCCAGTACTTC. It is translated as CSARGFSRDGLSFMTQYF.

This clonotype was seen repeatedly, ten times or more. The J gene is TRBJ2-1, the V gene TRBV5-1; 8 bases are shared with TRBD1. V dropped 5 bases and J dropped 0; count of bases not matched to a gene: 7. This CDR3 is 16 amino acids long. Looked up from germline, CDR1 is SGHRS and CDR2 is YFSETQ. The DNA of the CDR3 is TGCGCCAGCAGGGGACAGGACGACCACTCCTACAATGAGCAGTTCTTC. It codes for CASRGQDDHSYNEQFF.

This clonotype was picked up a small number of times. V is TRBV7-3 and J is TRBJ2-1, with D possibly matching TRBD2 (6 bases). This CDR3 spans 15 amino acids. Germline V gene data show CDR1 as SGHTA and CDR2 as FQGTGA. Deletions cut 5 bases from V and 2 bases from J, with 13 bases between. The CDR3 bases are TGTGCCAGCAGCCCCTGGCGGGGCGCCTACAATGAGCAGTTCTTC. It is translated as CASSPWRGAYNEQFF.